This T cell receptor (beta chain) was found in a study of blood T cell repertoires in COVID-19. Profiling relied on immunoSEQ multiplex PCR, and the TCRdb table lists in-frame clones only, not all of them. The sample lists more than 50,000 clones; roughly nine tenths were seen once. Trimming cost V 6 bases and J 4 bases, with 15 bases left between them. From germline, CDR1 is LGHDT and CDR2 YNNKEL (reference sequence). The CDR3 extends over 14 amino acids. This TCR was sampled from a man aged 55-75 years with active COVID-19. The sequencing sample was made of peripheral blood. The genes are TRBV3-1 (or the pseudogene TRBV3-2) and TRBJ1-1; D may be TRBD1 (6 bases). The CDR3 is CASRMTGRFTEAFF. CDR3 in DNA: TGTGCCAGCAGGATGACAGGTCGGTTCACTGAAGCTTTCTTT.